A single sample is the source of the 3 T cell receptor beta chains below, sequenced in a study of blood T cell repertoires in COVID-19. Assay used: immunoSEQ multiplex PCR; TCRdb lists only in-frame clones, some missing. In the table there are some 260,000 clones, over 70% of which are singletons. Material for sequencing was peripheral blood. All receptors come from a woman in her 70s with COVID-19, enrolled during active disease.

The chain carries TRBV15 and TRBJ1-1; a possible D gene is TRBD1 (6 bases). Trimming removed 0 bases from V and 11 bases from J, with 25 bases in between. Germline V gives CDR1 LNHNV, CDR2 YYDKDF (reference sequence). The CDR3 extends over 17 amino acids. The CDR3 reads CATSRENILRVGGRAFF. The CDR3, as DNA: TGTGCCACCAGCAGAGAAAACATTCTACGCGTGGGGGGGCGGGCTTTCTTT.

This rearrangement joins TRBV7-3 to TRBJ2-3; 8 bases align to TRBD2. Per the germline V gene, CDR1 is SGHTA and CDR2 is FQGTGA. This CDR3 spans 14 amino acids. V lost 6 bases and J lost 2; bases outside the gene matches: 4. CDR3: CASSPGGLTDTQYF. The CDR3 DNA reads TGTGCCAGCAGTCCGGGAGGGCTCACAGATACGCAGTATTTT.

CDR3 in amino acids: CASSQQRHYIDEDPYGYTF. Here the CDR3 DNA reads TGTGCCAGCAGTCAACAACGGCACTACATTGACGAGGATCCCTATGGCTACACCTTC. This chain uses TRBV6-6 with TRBJ1-2; unclear D gene. Trimming shortened V by 5 bases and J by 4 bases, and 29 bases separated the two germline ends. Germline CDR1 MNHNY, CDR2 SVGAGI (reference sequence). The CDR3 has 19 amino acids.